These 31 T cell receptor beta chains were sequenced from one sample in a study of blood T cell repertoires in COVID-19. Only in-frame clones appear in the TCRdb table, and some are missing; sequencing was by immunoSEQ multiplex PCR. The table records 350,000 to 450,000 clones, roughly 80% of them present only once. Sequencing was performed on PBMCs or T cells enriched from blood (not recorded which). These receptor sequences come from a woman aged 45-65 years who had recovered from COVID-19.

The rearrangement uses TRBV7-9 and TRBJ2-2; maybe TRBD2 (6 bases). The CDR3 totals 14 residues. Germline values: CDR1 SEHNR, CDR2 FQNEAQ (reference sequence). V was pared by 0 bases and J by 7 bases, with 9 bases between. CDR3 protein: CASSLAPSDGELFF. CDR3 bases: TGTGCCAGCAGCTTAGCGCCTAGCGACGGGGAGCTGTTTTTT. The full variable domain, its missing parts supplied by reference TRBV7-9 and TRBJ2-2, is DTGVSQNPRHKITKRGQNVTFRCDPISEHNRLYWYRQTLGQGPEFLTYFQNEAQLEKSRLLSDRFSAERPKGSFSTLEIQRTEQGDSAMYLCASSLAPSDGELFFGEGSRLTVL.

The V call is TRBV6-5, the J call TRBJ2-3; maybe TRBD2 (6 bases). The V gene lost 0 bases and the J gene lost 6 bases, with 10 bases spanning the gap. CDR1 is MNHEY, CDR2 SVGAGI, per germline. The CDR3 is 14 residues long. CDR3 protein: CASSYSAGTDTQYF. CDR3 DNA sequence: TGTGCCAGCAGTTACTCGGCGGGGACGGATACGCAGTATTTT.

The J gene is TRBJ2-2, the V gene TRBV19; the D is unclear. The V gene's germline CDR1 is LNHDA and CDR2 SQIVND (reference sequence). V gave up 7 bases and J gave up 7 bases, with 22 bases separating them. The CDR3 is 16 amino acids. The DNA for the CDR3 is TGTGCCAGTACCTCGTCACCCACTGACCGGAGCGGGGAGCTGTTTTTT. Translation: CASTSSPTDRSGELFF.

This clone is a singleton in its sample. This rearrangement joins TRBV19 to TRBJ1-2; D not resolved. CDR1 and CDR2 from the germline V gene are LNHDA and SQIVND (reference sequence). The V and J ends lost 3 bases and 6 bases respectively, with 11 bases between them. This CDR3 contains 13 residues. The CDR3 sequence: CASSMGRTHGYTF. CDR3 coding DNA: TGTGCCAGTAGTATGGGCCGGACTCATGGCTACACCTTC.

The chain is built from TRBV19 and TRBJ2-7, with a possible D match to TRBD1 (5 bases). V lost 7 bases to trimming and J lost 2 bases, with 9 bases between them. Germline CDR1 reads LNHDA; CDR2 reads SQIVND (reference sequence). This CDR3 is 12 amino acids long. The CDR3 DNA follows: TGTGCCAGTAAGGGGAAAGCCTACGAGCAGTACTTC. As protein: CASKGKAYEQYF.

This chain joins TRBV4-3 and TRBJ1-1; TRBD1 matches at 10 bases. Germline CDR1 LGHNA, CDR2 YSLEER. After removal of 5 bases from V and 5 bases from J, the junction contained 8 bases not matched to a gene. The CDR3 loop spans 15 amino acids. The CDR3 spells CASSSRTGGRTEAFF. The DNA for the CDR3 is TGCGCCAGCAGCTCCCGGACAGGGGGTCGGACTGAAGCTTTCTTT.

The V gene is TRBV5-6, the J gene TRBJ2-2, with D possibly matching TRBD2 (6 bases). Germline-derived CDR1 and CDR2 are SGHDT and YYEEEE. This CDR3 has 16 amino acids. The ends were cut back, 1 base at V and 8 bases at J, with 18 bases in the middle. CDR3 nucleotide sequence: TGTGCCAGCAGCTTGTTAGCGACAATGGCGGGGGGGGAGCTGTTTTTT. Protein sequence: CASSLLATMAGGELFF.

This sequence joins TRBV5-4 and TRBJ1-6; no definite D call. The CDR3 loop spans 16 amino acids. Germline CDR1 SGHNT, CDR2 YYREEE (reference sequence). Trimming shortened V by 5 bases and J by 8 bases, and 20 bases separated the two germline ends. The DNA of the CDR3 is TGTGCCAGCAGTCGGGTCTCTACAAGCATAGATTCACCCCTCCACTTT. This codes for CASSRVSTSIDSPLHF.

CDR3 region: CAISEAGGPNEKLFF. The DNA of the CDR3 is TGTGCCATCAGTGAGGCCGGGGGGCCTAATGAAAAACTGTTTTTT. The chain employs TRBV10-3 and TRBJ1-4, with D perhaps TRBD1 (6 bases). The CDR3 runs to 15 residues. Looked up from germline, CDR1 is ENHRY and CDR2 is SYGVKD. The V end lost 2 bases, the J end lost 3 bases, and 10 bases lay between the germline ends.

This chain uses TRBV18 with TRBJ1-1, with 11 bases fitting TRBD1. The CDR3 contains 17 residues. Trimming at V came to 3 bases and at J to 5 bases, leaving 11 bases not matched to a gene. Germline assignment: CDR1 KGHSH and CDR2 LQKENI. CDR3: CASSPINSGTGGTEAFF. For the CDR3, the DNA is TGTGCCAGCTCACCCATAAACTCCGGGACAGGGGGGACTGAAGCTTTCTTT. Together with reference TRBV18 and TRBJ1-1, the CDR3 gives the full variable domain: NAGVMQNPRHLVRRRGQEARLRCSPMKGHSHVYWYRQLPEEGLKFMVYLQKENIIDESGMPKERFSAEFPKEGPSILRIQQVVRGDSAAYFCASSPINSGTGGTEAFFGQGTRLTVV.

J is TRBJ1-3 and V is TRBV5-1, with D possibly TRBD1 on 6 matching bases. The V and J ends lost 0 bases and 0 bases respectively, with 16 bases between them. CDR3 length: 18 residues. The germline V gene encodes CDR1 SGHRS and CDR2 YFSETQ. CDR3: CASSLGWTAVTSGNTIYF. The CDR3 coding sequence is TGCGCCAGCAGCTTGGGTTGGACAGCGGTAACCTCTGGAAACACCATATATTTT.

Notes on this clone: The same CDR3 also results from other DNA sequences found in this sample. The chain combines TRBV10-3 with TRBJ2-5; perhaps TRBD1 as D (6 bases). Germline V lookup: CDR1 ENHRY, CDR2 SYGVKD. The CDR3 totals 14 residues. V lost 6 bases to trimming and J lost 1 base, with 12 bases between them. The CDR3 coding sequence is TGTGCCATCAGCCCCGGGACATCCCAAGAGACCCAGTACTTC. Encoded protein: CAISPGTSQETQYF.

The chain combines TRBV6-2 or TRBV6-3 with TRBJ1-4, with 8 bases aligning to TRBD1. CDR1 and CDR2 from the germline V gene are MNHEY and SVGEGT. Trimming cost V 6 bases and J 14 bases; bases outside gene matches: 8. This CDR3 region has 12 residues. The CDR3 DNA is TGTGCCAGCAGACCTCAGGGGGCGGGCCTGTTTTTT. Protein sequence: CASRPQGAGLFF.

This clone was seen once. The J gene is TRBJ1-2, the V gene TRBV3-1 (or the pseudogene TRBV3-2); TRBD1 matches at 9 bases. J lost 6 bases, V lost 4 bases, and 3 bases had no gene match. The CDR3 is 13 residues long. CDR1 is LGHDT and CDR2 is YNNKEL in the germline V gene (reference sequence). CDR3 sequence reads: CASSPRDRDGYTF. In DNA form, the CDR3 reads TGTGCCAGCAGCCCCCGGGACAGGGATGGCTACACCTTC.

This chain links TRBV5-1 with TRBJ2-7, with a tentative D call TRBD1 (6 bases). This CDR3 region has 13 residues. Germline values: CDR1 SGHRS, CDR2 YFSETQ. The V end lost 4 bases, the J end lost 4 bases, and 12 bases lay between the germline ends. The CDR3 nucleotides read TGCGCCAGCAGCCAGGACAGTTTTTACGAGCAGTACTTC. It codes for CASSQDSFYEQYF.

V and J are TRBV25-1 and TRBJ1-1, with TRBD1 matching 7 bases. V trimming: 8 bases; J trimming: 0 bases; junction bases outside the gene matches: 3. There are 13 residues in the CDR3. Germline loops: CDR1 MGHDK, CDR2 SYGVNS. This CDR3 is CASQGVMNTEAFF. CDR3 DNA sequence: TGTGCCAGCCAGGGGGTTATGAACACTGAAGCTTTCTTT.

The chain combines TRBV29-1 with TRBJ2-1; D remains unclear. CDR1 SQVTM and CDR2 ANQGSEA come from the germline V gene. Trimming took off 4 bases at V and 6 bases at J, with 7 bases between the two ends. This CDR3 comprises 11 residues. For the CDR3, the DNA is TGCAGCGTTGGGCAGGTCAATGAGCAGTTCTTC. Its translation: CSVGQVNEQFF.

The chain uses TRBV7-2 and TRBJ2-5; 12 nucleotides agree with TRBD2. V trimming: 5 bases; J trimming: 3 bases; junction bases outside the gene matches: 7. This CDR3 contains 16 residues. CDR1 and CDR2 from the germline V gene are SGHTA and FQGNSA. The CDR3 spells CASSPPRTSGKETQYF. The CDR3 DNA reads as TGTGCCAGCAGCCCCCCCCGGACTAGCGGGAAAGAGACCCAGTACTTC.

V is TRBV27 and J is TRBJ1-4; D gene ambiguous. The germline gives CDR1 MNHEY, CDR2 SMNVEV (reference sequence). The CDR3 covers 15 residues. V was shortened by 1 base and J by 3 bases, with 9 bases between the two germline ends. CDR3 residues: CASSLYPGANEKLFF. In DNA, the CDR3 is TGTGCCAGCAGTTTATACCCGGGAGCTAATGAAAAACTGTTTTTT.

The chain couples TRBV2 to TRBJ1-1, with D uncertain. Germline V lookup: CDR1 SNHLY, CDR2 FYNNEI. The CDR3 extends over 12 amino acids. Trimming removed 8 bases from V and 5 bases from J, with 12 bases in between. The CDR3: CASPDRDTEAFF. DNA of the CDR3: TGTGCCAGCCCTGACCGGGATACTGAAGCTTTCTTT.

This clone was detected only a few times. The chain joins TRBV30 to TRBJ1-3, with no clear D. Germline lookup yields CDR1 GTSNPN and CDR2 SVGIG (reference sequence). V was pared by 4 bases and J by 3 bases, with 10 bases between. The CDR3 runs 13 residues. CDR3 sequence (DNA): TGTGCCTGGACCCCGGGAGTTGGAAACACCATATATTTT. Its translation: CAWTPGVGNTIYF.

This clone was seen a single time. This chain connects TRBV27 to TRBJ2-7; D unclear. V lost 3 bases and J 1 base, leaving 13 bases between the germline ends. Germline-derived CDR1 and CDR2 are MNHEY and SMNVEV (reference sequence). This CDR3 contains 15 residues. CDR3 in DNA: TGTGCCAGCAGTTTTGTCACGGGTGATTCCTACGAGCAGTACTTC. Encoded protein: CASSFVTGDSYEQYF.

This chain uses TRBV9 with TRBJ2-5; 7 positions agree with TRBD2. CDR3 size: 17 residues. Germline lookup yields CDR1 SGDLS and CDR2 YYNGEE. The ends lost 4 bases at V and 2 bases at J; junction bases unmatched: 14. CDR3 sequence reads: CASSPQWQGGFQETQYF. CDR3 DNA: TGTGCCAGCAGCCCGCAGTGGCAGGGAGGGTTTCAAGAGACCCAGTACTTC.

CDR3 nucleotide sequence: TGTGCCAGCAGCCTAGACGGGAGCTATGGCTACACCTTC. Its protein product is CASSLDGSYGYTF. This rearrangement joins TRBV6-5 to TRBJ1-2; D call uncertain. Trimming stripped 6 bases from V and 4 bases from J, with 12 bases between. Germline CDR1 and CDR2: MNHEY and SVGAGI. This CDR3 has 13 amino acids.

CDR3 in amino acids: CASSPRSGGENTEAFF. The CDR3 DNA reads TGTGCCAGCAGCCCCCGGTCGGGGGGGGAGAACACTGAAGCTTTCTTT. The chain carries TRBV7-2 and TRBJ1-1, with D possibly matching TRBD1 (5 bases). The CDR3 is 16 amino acids. The V and J ends lost 5 bases and 1 base respectively, with 17 bases between them. Germline-derived CDR1 and CDR2 are SGHTA and FQGNSA.

This clone was detected many times. V and J are TRBV10-3 and TRBJ1-3; D is uncertain. Germline V lookup: CDR1 ENHRY, CDR2 SYGVKD. V lost 8 bases to trimming and J lost 0 bases, with 11 bases between them. This CDR3 contains 14 residues. DNA for the CDR3: TGTGCCATCTCCGCAGTCAGCTCTGGAAACACCATATATTTT. Amino acids: CAISAVSSGNTIYF.

The chain combines TRBV6-1 with TRBJ1-1; D unclear. CDR3 size: 15 residues. CDR1 and CDR2 (germline): MNHNS, SASEGT. The V end was cut by 2 bases, the J end by 1 base, with 11 bases between. As DNA, the CDR3 is TGTGCCAGCAGTGAAAGGCCGGGAGGGAACACTGAAGCTTTCTTT. This translates into CASSERPGGNTEAFF.

The chain uses TRBV3-1 (or the pseudogene TRBV3-2) and TRBJ1-2; D uncertain. CDR1 is LGHDT and CDR2 is YNNKEL in the germline V gene (reference sequence). Trimming left V 1 base short and J 4 bases short, with 7 bases between. This CDR3 comprises 13 residues. The CDR3 region is CASSQGSGYGYTF. CDR3 in DNA: TGTGCCAGCAGCCAAGGGTCGGGCTATGGCTACACCTTC.

The rearrangement joins TRBV19 to TRBJ2-1; 7 bases match TRBD2. The germline CDR1 and CDR2 sequences are LNHDA and SQIVND (reference sequence). CDR3 length equals 16 residues. The J segment lost 1 base and the V segment lost 5 bases, leaving 8 bases of the junction unmatched. CDR3 residues: CASSGLTGGSYNEQFF. CDR3 in DNA: TGTGCCAGTAGTGGTTTAACGGGAGGTTCCTACAATGAGCAGTTCTTC.

This rearrangement joins TRBV5-1 to TRBJ2-1; the D gene is possibly TRBD1 (6 bases). V was cut by 2 bases and J by 4 bases, with 10 bases left in between. This CDR3 spans 14 amino acids. Germline CDR1 is SGHRS and CDR2 is YFSETQ. The DNA of the CDR3 is TGCGCCAGCAGCTTAGGACAGAGTTACAATGAGCAGTTCTTC. Protein product: CASSLGQSYNEQFF. Filled out from reference TRBV5-1 and TRBJ2-1, the complete variable domain reads KAGVTQTPRYLIKTRGQQVTLSCSPISGHRSVSWYQQTPGQGLQFLFEYFSETQRNKGNFPGRFSGRQFSNSRSEMNVSTLELGDSALYLCASSLGQSYNEQFFGPGTRLTVL.

The J gene is TRBJ2-3, the V gene TRBV7-9; TRBD2 agrees at 9 bases. J lost 1 base, V lost 5 bases, and 4 bases had no gene match. The CDR3 has 15 residues. Germline CDR1 SEHNR, CDR2 FQNEAQ (reference sequence). The CDR3 loop is CASSQIAGGTDTQYF. The CDR3 nucleotides are TGTGCCAGCAGCCAAATAGCGGGGGGCACAGATACGCAGTATTTT. The entire variable domain, with the rest obtained from reference TRBV7-9 and TRBJ2-3, is as follows: DTGVSQNPRHKITKRGQNVTFRCDPISEHNRLYWYRQTLGQGPEFLTYFQNEAQLEKSRLLSDRFSAERPKGSFSTLEIQRTEQGDSAMYLCASSQIAGGTDTQYFGPGTRLTVL.